This T cell receptor beta chain was captured in a study of cytomegalovirus exposure and HLA in healthy donors. The protocol was immunoSEQ multiplex PCR, while the TCRdb copy is restricted to in-frame clones and leaves out a portion. The sample lists fewer than 200,000 clones, around 84% occurring once. The ends lost 0 bases at V and 0 bases at J; junction bases unmatched: 7. Per germline, CDR1 GTSNPN and CDR2 SVGIG (reference sequence). The CDR3 runs 16 residues. V gene TRBV30 combines with J gene TRBJ2-5, with 7 bases lining up with TRBD2. This TCR was recovered from a man between 18 and 35 years old in good health and CMV-seropositive. Sequencing used PBMCs. DNA of the CDR3: TGTGCCTGGAGTGTACGGGCCGGGGGGAACCAAGAGACCCAGTACTTC. Protein sequence: CAWSVRAGGNQETQYF.